This record covers a single TCR beta chain. The sample is drawn from a study of cytomegalovirus exposure and HLA in healthy donors. The PCR made use of 60 Vbeta and 13 Jbeta primers. TCRdb keeps only in-frame clones here, not all; method: immunoSEQ multiplex PCR. Of about 140,000 clones detected, roughly 75% appear once; the ten largest clones hold about 6.8%. Germline V gene lookup returns CDR1 MGHRA and CDR2 YSYEKL. The CDR3 has 15 amino acids. With 0 bases removed from V and 6 bases from J, the gap between germline ends came to 15 bases. This chain uses TRBV4-1 with TRBJ2-7, with a weak D call TRBD1 (6 bases). Sequenced: PBMCs. This receptor was taken from a middle-aged man in good health and CMV-seropositive. The CDR3 region is CASSQDGPRGGEQYF. The CDR3 DNA is TGCGCCAGCAGCCAAGACGGGCCCCGAGGGGGCGAGCAGTACTTC.